These 16 T cell receptor beta chains share one sample of origin, sequenced in a study of blood T cell repertoires in COVID-19. Libraries were prepared by immunoSEQ multiplex PCR; TCRdb keeps only in-frame clonotypes and omits some of them. The table has about 110,000 clones, about four fifths seen once. The sequencing input was peripheral blood. The receptors here all came from a woman in her 70s with acute or convalescent COVID-19.

The V and J genes are TRBV11-2 and TRBJ2-2, with D possibly being TRBD2 (6 bases). With 5 bases removed from V and 3 bases from J, the gap between germline ends came to 10 bases. Germline V gene lookup returns CDR1 SGHAT and CDR2 FQNNGV. The CDR3 length is 14 residues. Here the CDR3 DNA reads TGTGCCAGCAGCGACAGCGGGTACACCGGGGAGCTGTTTTTT. It encodes CASSDSGYTGELFF.

The J gene is TRBJ2-7, the V gene TRBV27; possible D gene TRBD2, 6 bases. The V gene lost 3 bases and the J gene lost 2 bases, with 14 bases spanning the gap. Per the germline V gene, CDR1 is MNHEY and CDR2 is SMNVEV (reference sequence). The CDR3 is made up of 15 amino acids. The CDR3 spells CASSLVGGGTYEQYF. The CDR3 region has the DNA TGTGCCAGCAGTTTGGTCGGGGGAGGAACCTACGAGCAGTACTTC.

J is TRBJ1-5 and V is TRBV2; 8 bases line up with TRBD1. V dropped 8 bases and J dropped 7; count of bases not matched to a gene: 10. The CDR3 has 14 residues. Germline assignment: CDR1 SNHLY and CDR2 FYNNEI. This CDR3 reads CASAMDRAGQPQHF. The CDR3 nucleotides are TGTGCCAGCGCAATGGACAGGGCGGGGCAGCCCCAGCATTTT.

The chain links TRBV21-1 to TRBJ2-1; no DNA check was done on the table's D call, TRBD2. TRBV21-1 is assigned pseudogene status. The CDR3 has 23 amino acids. The CDR3 coding sequence is TGTGCCAGCAGCAAAGAACGGGGGTCCCTCGGGACTAGCGGGACCAGCTCCTACAATGAGCAGTTCTTC. This sequence encodes CASSKERGSLGTSGTSSYNEQFF.

The chain has TRBV13 and TRBJ2-1, with D maybe TRBD1 (6 bases). Germline CDR1 reads PRHDT; CDR2 reads FYEKMQ (reference sequence). Between the trimmed V and J ends, which lost 2 bases and 2 bases, there was a span of 13 bases. CDR3 length: 16 amino acids. CDR3 loop: CASSLTGGLAYNEQFF. The CDR3 bases are TGTGCCAGCAGCTTAACTGGGGGCCTTGCCTACAATGAGCAGTTCTTC.

This chain connects TRBV27 to TRBJ1-5; maybe TRBD1 (5 bases). This CDR3 comprises 15 residues. Deletions cut 5 bases from V and 2 bases from J, with 13 bases between. In germline, CDR1 is MNHEY, CDR2 SMNVEV (reference sequence). CDR3 nucleotide sequence: TGTGCCAGCAGTCCAGGGATAATCCGCAATCAGCCCCAGCATTTT. Protein sequence: CASSPGIIRNQPQHF.

This sequence joins TRBV28 and TRBJ1-2, with unresolved D. Per germline, CDR1 MDHEN and CDR2 SYDVKM. CDR3 size: 13 residues. V gave up 5 bases and J gave up 2 bases, with 9 bases separating them. The DNA of the CDR3 is TGTGCCAGCAGTCCTCAGATGAACTATGGCTACACCTTC. It encodes CASSPQMNYGYTF.

This clone showed up just once. The chain joins TRBV5-6 to TRBJ1-5; TRBD1 is a possible D gene (5 bases). CDR3 length equals 15 residues. Trimming took off 0 bases at V and 3 bases at J, with 10 bases between the two ends. From germline, CDR1 is SGHDT and CDR2 YYEEEE. The CDR3 DNA is TGTGCCAGCAGCTTGGGGCAGGGCCCCAATCAGCCCCAGCATTTT. Protein product: CASSLGQGPNQPQHF.

This clone appeared once. The chain combines TRBV18 with TRBJ1-2; 7 bases match TRBD1. The CDR3 runs to 15 residues. V was clipped by 1 base and J by 8 bases; unmatched bases: 10. CDR1 KGHSH and CDR2 LQKENI come from the germline V gene. For the CDR3, the DNA is TGTGCCAGCTCACCACTTGGGACAGCCTTCGAGGGCTACACCTTC. Residues: CASSPLGTAFEGYTF. The variable domain in full, with the rest retrieved from reference TRBV18 and TRBJ1-2, is NAGVMQNPRHLVRRRGQEARLRCSPMKGHSHVYWYRQLPEEGLKFMVYLQKENIIDESGMPKERFSAEFPKEGPSILRIQQVVRGDSAAYFCASSPLGTAFEGYTFGSGTRLTVV.

J is TRBJ1-2 and V is TRBV7-3, with no clear D. The CDR3 spans 15 residues. Trimming took off 5 bases at V and 0 bases at J, with 13 bases between the two ends. CDR1 SGHTA and CDR2 FQGTGA come from the germline V gene. The chain's CDR3 is CASSPNNGANYGYTF. In nucleotides, the CDR3 is TGTGCCAGCAGCCCAAACAACGGAGCTAACTATGGCTACACCTTC. The whole variable domain, filled in from reference TRBV7-3 and TRBJ1-2, reads GAGVSQTPSNKVTEKGKYVELRCDPISGHTALYWYRQSLGQGPEFLIYFQGTGAADDSGLPNDRFFAVRPEGSVSTLKIQRTERGDSAVYLCASSPNNGANYGYTFGSGTRLTVV.

V is TRBV7-2 and J is TRBJ1-1; D gene unclear. V was shortened by 0 bases and J by 11 bases, with 7 bases between the two germline ends. The CDR3 is made up of 11 amino acids. The germline V gene has CDR1 SGHTA and CDR2 FQGNSA. CDR3 coding DNA: TGTGCCAGCAGCTTAGCGCGGGATGCTTTCTTT. Translation: CASSLARDAFF.

V and J are TRBV9 and TRBJ1-5; 12 positions agree with TRBD1. Germline V CDR1 and CDR2: SGDLS, YYNGEE. The CDR3 sequence is 15 residues long. The V gene end was trimmed by 4 bases and the J gene end by 3 bases; junction bases not matched to a gene: 2. In DNA form, the CDR3 reads TGTGCCAGCAGCATGGGACAGGGGGCCAATCAGCCCCAGCATTTT. Residues: CASSMGQGANQPQHF.

The chain has TRBV7-8 and TRBJ2-1; 9 positions agree with TRBD2. Germline CDR1 reads SGHVS; CDR2 reads FQNEAQ. J gave up 8 bases and V 5 bases, and 7 bases lay outside the gene matches. The CDR3 extends over 14 amino acids. This CDR3 reads CASSLSGGRDEQFF. The CDR3 DNA is TGTGCCAGCAGCCTTAGCGGGGGTAGAGATGAGCAGTTCTTC.

The genes are TRBV5-4 and TRBJ1-1; tentatively, D is TRBD1 (5 bases). CDR1 and CDR2 from the germline V gene are SGHNT and YYREEE (reference sequence). This CDR3 comprises 16 residues. The V end was cut by 4 bases, the J end by 6 bases, with 22 bases between. CDR3 DNA sequence: TGTGCCAGCAGCCCGCGACAGACTCTCGAAGTCTCTGAAGCTTTCTTT. As protein: CASSPRQTLEVSEAFF.

V usage is TRBV7-9 and J usage is TRBJ2-2, with 8 bases that match TRBD2. The CDR3 loop spans 14 amino acids. Trimming removed 0 bases from V and 7 bases from J; junction bases left unmatched: 1. Germline-derived CDR1 and CDR2 are SEHNR and FQNEAQ (reference sequence). DNA for the CDR3: TGTGCCAGCAGCTTAGCAGGGACTAGCGGGGAGCTGTTTTTT. It yields the protein CASSLAGTSGELFF.

The chain has TRBV3-1 (or the pseudogene TRBV3-2) and TRBJ2-1, with 9 positions matching TRBD1. Germline lookup yields CDR1 LGHDT and CDR2 YNNKEL (reference sequence). V shed 6 bases, J shed 2 bases, and the junction held 5 bases outside the gene matches. The CDR3 loop spans 15 amino acids. CDR3: CASRARDRAYNEQFF. The DNA for the CDR3 is TGTGCCAGCAGAGCCCGGGACAGGGCCTACAATGAGCAGTTCTTC.